This entry concerns a single T cell receptor beta chain. Germline values: CDR1 MGHRA, CDR2 YSYEKL. The germline V and J ends were trimmed by 3 bases and 4 bases, with 15 bases remaining between them. This CDR3 is 15 amino acids long. The sample belongs to a study of CD8 T cells in Susac syndrome. RNA totalling roughly 0.45 to 1 ug underwent reverse transcription with random hexamers. One entry per CDR3 protein, called by TCRdb with MiXCR from the immunoSEQ multiplex PCR reads. The data show approximately 270,000 distinct CDR3 sequences, roughly 93% seen once. Material: CD4+ T cells from PBMCs. The genes are TRBV4-1 and TRBJ1-2, with D possibly TRBD1 on 5 matching bases. The TCR comes from a human donor with multiple sclerosis. This CDR3 is CASSHPSKGSYGYTF. The CDR3 DNA reads TGCGCCAGCAGCCACCCCTCGAAGGGGTCCTATGGCTACACCTTC.